This TCR beta chain was identified during a study of T cell changes during pregnancy in multiple sclerosis. The V and J ends lost 1 base and 6 bases respectively, with 6 bases between them. Germline CDR1 SGHDT, CDR2 YYEEEE. The CDR3 extends over 12 amino acids. Assay used: immunoSEQ multiplex PCR; TCRdb lists only in-frame clones, some missing. In the table there are under 65,000 clones, around nine tenths of which are singletons. The source was CD4+ T cells from peripheral blood mononuclear cells, collected in the third trimester of pregnancy. The TCR was taken from a female donor with multiple sclerosis, enrolled in a pregnancy study. The chain joins TRBV5-6 to TRBJ2-3; no definite D call. Here the CDR3 reads CASSLFSDTQYF. The CDR3 nucleotides are TGTGCCAGCAGCTTGTTTTCGGATACGCAGTATTTT. Full variable domain (rest looked up from reference TRBV5-6 and TRBJ2-3): DAGVTQSPTHLIKTRGQQVTLRCSPKSGHDTVSWYQQALGQGPQFIFQYYEEEERQRGNFPDRFSGHQFPNYSSELNVNALLLGDSALYLCASSLFSDTQYFGPGTRLTVL.